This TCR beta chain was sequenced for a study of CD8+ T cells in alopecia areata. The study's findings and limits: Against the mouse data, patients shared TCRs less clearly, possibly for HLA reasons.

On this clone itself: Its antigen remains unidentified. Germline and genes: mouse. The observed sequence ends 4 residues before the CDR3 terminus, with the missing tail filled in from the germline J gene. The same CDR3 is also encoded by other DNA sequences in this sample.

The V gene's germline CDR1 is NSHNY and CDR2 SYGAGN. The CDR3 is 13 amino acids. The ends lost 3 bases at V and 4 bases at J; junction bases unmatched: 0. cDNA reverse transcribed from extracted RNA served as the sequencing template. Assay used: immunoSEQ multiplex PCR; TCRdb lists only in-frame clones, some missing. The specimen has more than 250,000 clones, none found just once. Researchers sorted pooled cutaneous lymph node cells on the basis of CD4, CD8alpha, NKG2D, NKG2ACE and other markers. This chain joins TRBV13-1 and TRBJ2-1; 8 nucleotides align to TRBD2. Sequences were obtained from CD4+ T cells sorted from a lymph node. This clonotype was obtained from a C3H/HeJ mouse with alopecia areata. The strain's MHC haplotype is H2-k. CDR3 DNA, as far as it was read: TGTGCCAGCAGTGCTGGGGGGTATGCT. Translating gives CASSAGGYA. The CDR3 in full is CASSAGGYAEQFF.